This T cell receptor beta chain emerged from a study of T cells in Graves' hyperthyroidism and ophthalmopathy. Looking at the study overall: Blood from the periphery was taken at initial diagnosis, before any treatment.

CDR1 SGHAT and CDR2 FQNNGV come from the germline V gene. The V gene lost 1 base and the J gene lost 7 bases, with 10 bases spanning the gap. This CDR3 is 13 amino acids long. This clonotype was observed many times. Amplification of TCR beta CDR3 regions was performed using RNA transcripts as template. The HTBI primer set drove a first-round RT-PCR of the TCR CDR3. TCRdb independently ran MiXCR on the multiplex PCR reads; one entry per CDR3 protein. This table holds hundreds of thousands of distinct CDR3 sequences, around 40% found once. Patients having uncontrolled infection, another autoimmune disease, pregnancy or lactation were not included. Diagnostic assessment was based on clinical symptoms, serum thyroxine and TRAb, thyroid ultrasound and orbital computed tomography. A roughly 9.1 ml volume of fresh peripheral blood provided the PBMCs.

This rearrangement joins TRBV11-2 to TRBJ1-1; no clear D gene. The TCR sequence derives from a woman in her thirties or forties with Graves' hyperthyroidism. Sequenced input: blood. The CDR3 sequence: CASSLVIGREAFF. The CDR3 DNA reads as TGTGCCAGCAGCTTAGTGATAGGGCGTGAAGCTTTCTTT.